These T cell receptor beta chains were read from a single sample in a study of cytomegalovirus exposure and HLA in healthy donors. Clones were read by immunoSEQ multiplex PCR, and TCRdb kept only the in-frame ones, dropping some. Among about 160,000 clones listed, approximately 78% were seen once. Material: PBMCs. Receptor source: a girl under 10 years old in good health and CMV-seropositive. CDR3s include the opening cysteine and the closing phenylalanine or tryptophan. Fields, in order: D gene, clone size, J gene, V gene, CDR3 DNA, CDR3 protein. The D gene is left open where the match is weak. For some rows the clone size is stated as once, few or many, or as a class when expanded; others skip it.

TRBD2 | . | TRBJ2-7 | TRBV5-1 | TGCGCCAGCAGCTTGGGACTAGCGGGAGGCCGAGACGAGCAGTACTTC | CASSLGLAGGRDEQYF
TRBD1 | once | TRBJ1-5 | TRBV27 | TGTGCCAGCAGTTCACGGGGACAGCCTAGAGTAAAGCCCCAGCATTTT | CASSSRGQPRVKPQHF
. | . | TRBJ2-7 | TRBV28 | TGTGCCAGCAGCCGCTACTACGAGCAGTACTTC | CASSRYYEQYF
TRBD2 | once | TRBJ2-1 | TRBV28 | TGTGCCAGCAGTCCCCGGGACCCGGGACTAGCGAGTATCAGCTACAATGAGCAGTTCTTC | CASSPRDPGLASISYNEQFF
TRBD2 | . | TRBJ2-7 | TRBV30 | TGTGCCTGGAAATGGACTAGCGGCTACGAGCAGTACTTC | CAWKWTSGYEQYF
. | . | TRBJ2-3 | TRBV15 | TGTGCCACCAGCTACGGGAACCGTGACACAGATACGCAGTATTTT | CATSYGNRDTDTQYF
TRBD1 | . | TRBJ1-5 | TRBV14 | TGTGCCAGCAGCCAGCAGCAGGGGGCTCGTTGGCAGCCCCAGCATTTT | CASSQQQGARWQPQHF
. | . | TRBJ2-1 | TRBV19 | TGTGCCAGTAGTATATTGTGGGGAGCTGGCTCCTACAATGAGCAGTTCTTC | CASSILWGAGSYNEQFF
TRBD2 | . | TRBJ2-1 | TRBV7-3 | TGTGCCAGCAGCCCCCGGACTAGGACTAACTACAATGAGCAGTTCTTC | CASSPRTRTNYNEQFF
. | . | TRBJ2-3 | TRBV7-6 | TGTGCCAGCCGCAGGCGCCTTGCAGATACGCAGTATTTT | CASRRRLADTQYF
TRBD1 | few | TRBJ2-7 | TRBV5-1 | TGCGCCAGCAGCTTACAGGGGTTCCCCTACGAGCAGTACTTC | CASSLQGFPYEQYF
TRBD2 | . | TRBJ2-5 | TRBV30 | TGTGCCTGGAGTGTACTCCTAGCGGGACTAGGGGGGGAGACCCAGTACTTC | CAWSVLLAGLGGETQYF
. | . | TRBJ2-6 | TRBV11-3 | TGTGCCAGCACCCCAGGGGCTGGGGCCAACGTCCTGACTTTC | CASTPGAGANVLTF
TRBD2 | . | TRBJ2-5 | TRBV11-3 | TGTGCCAGCAGCTCCCTGGGACTAGCGGGAGGGCCAGAGACCCAGTACTTC | CASSSLGLAGGPETQYF
TRBD1 | . | TRBJ1-2 | TRBV30 | TGTGCCTGGAGTCCTTCCTATCGACAGGGGATTTGGTATGGCTACACCTTC | CAWSPSYRQGIWYGYTF
TRBD1 | . | TRBJ1-1 | TRBV9 | TGTGCCAGCAGCCCTTGGACAGGGGGGAACACTGAAGCTTTCTTT | CASSPWTGGNTEAFF
TRBD2 | . | TRBJ2-5 | TRBV7-9 | TGTGCCAGCGCCCCATCGGGGGGCCAAGAGACCCAGTACTTC | CASAPSGGQETQYF
TRBD2 | . | TRBJ2-1 | TRBV4-1 | TGCGCCAGCAGCCAAAGTCCGCTAGCGGGTTCCTACAATGAGCAGTTCTTC | CASSQSPLAGSYNEQFF